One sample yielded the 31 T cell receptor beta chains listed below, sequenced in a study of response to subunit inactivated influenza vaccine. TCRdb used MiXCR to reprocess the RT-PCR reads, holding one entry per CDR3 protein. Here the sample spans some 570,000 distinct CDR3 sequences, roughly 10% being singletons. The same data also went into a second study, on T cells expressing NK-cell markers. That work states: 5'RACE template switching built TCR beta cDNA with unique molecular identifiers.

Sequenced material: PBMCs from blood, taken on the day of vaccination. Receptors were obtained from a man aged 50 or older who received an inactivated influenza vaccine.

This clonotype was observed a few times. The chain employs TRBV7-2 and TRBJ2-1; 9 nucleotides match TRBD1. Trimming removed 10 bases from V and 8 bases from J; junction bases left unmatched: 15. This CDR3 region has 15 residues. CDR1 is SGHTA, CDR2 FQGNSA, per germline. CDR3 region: CATSRTGQGIYEQFF. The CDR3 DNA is TGTGCCACCTCACGGACGGGACAGGGTATCTATGAGCAGTTCTTC.

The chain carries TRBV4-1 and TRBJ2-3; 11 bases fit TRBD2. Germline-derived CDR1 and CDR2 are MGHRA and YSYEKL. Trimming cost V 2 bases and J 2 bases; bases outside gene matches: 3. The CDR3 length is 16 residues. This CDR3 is CASSQRLAGITDTQYF. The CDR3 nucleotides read TGCGCCAGCAGCCAACGACTAGCGGGGATCACAGATACGCAGTATTTT.

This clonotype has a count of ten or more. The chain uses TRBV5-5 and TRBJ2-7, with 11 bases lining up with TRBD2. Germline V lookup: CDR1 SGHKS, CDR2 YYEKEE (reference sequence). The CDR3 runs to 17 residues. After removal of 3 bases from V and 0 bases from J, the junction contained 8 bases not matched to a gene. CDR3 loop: CASSWNVAGGNSYEQYF. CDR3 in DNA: TGTGCCAGCAGCTGGAATGTAGCGGGAGGGAACTCCTACGAGCAGTACTTC.

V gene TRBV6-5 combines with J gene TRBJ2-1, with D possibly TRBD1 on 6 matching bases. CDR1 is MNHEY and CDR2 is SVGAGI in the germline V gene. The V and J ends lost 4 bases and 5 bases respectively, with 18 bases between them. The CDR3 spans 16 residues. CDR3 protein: CASSSQKGVQDNEQFF. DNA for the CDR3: TGTGCCAGCAGTTCTCAAAAGGGGGTCCAAGACAATGAGCAGTTCTTC.

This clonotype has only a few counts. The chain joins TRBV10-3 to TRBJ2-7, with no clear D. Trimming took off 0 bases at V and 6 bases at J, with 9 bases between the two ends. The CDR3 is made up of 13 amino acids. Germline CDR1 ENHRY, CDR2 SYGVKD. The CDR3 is CAISESSQSEQYF. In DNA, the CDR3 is TGTGCCATCAGTGAGTCGAGTCAGAGCGAGCAGTACTTC.

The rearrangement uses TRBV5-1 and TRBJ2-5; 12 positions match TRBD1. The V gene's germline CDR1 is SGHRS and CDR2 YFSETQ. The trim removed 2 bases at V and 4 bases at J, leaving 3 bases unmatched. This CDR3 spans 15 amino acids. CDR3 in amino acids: CASSFGTGGAETQYF. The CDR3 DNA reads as TGCGCCAGCAGCTTTGGGACAGGGGGCGCAGAGACCCAGTACTTC.

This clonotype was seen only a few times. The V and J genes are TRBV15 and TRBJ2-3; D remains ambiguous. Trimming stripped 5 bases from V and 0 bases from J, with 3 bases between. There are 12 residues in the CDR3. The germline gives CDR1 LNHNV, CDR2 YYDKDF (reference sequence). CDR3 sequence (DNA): TGTGCCACCAGCGTTAGCACAGATACGCAGTATTTT. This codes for CATSVSTDTQYF.

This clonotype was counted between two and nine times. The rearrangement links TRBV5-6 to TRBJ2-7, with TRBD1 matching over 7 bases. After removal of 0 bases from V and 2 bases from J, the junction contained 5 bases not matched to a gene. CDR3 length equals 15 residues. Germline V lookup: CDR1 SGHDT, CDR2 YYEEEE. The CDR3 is CASSLEPGGAYEQYF. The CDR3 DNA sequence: TGTGCCAGCAGCTTGGAGCCAGGGGGTGCCTACGAGCAGTACTTC. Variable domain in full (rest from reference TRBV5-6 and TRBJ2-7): DAGVTQSPTHLIKTRGQQVTLRCSPKSGHDTVSWYQQALGQGPQFIFQYYEEEERQRGNFPDRFSGHQFPNYSSELNVNALLLGDSALYLCASSLEPGGAYEQYFGPGTRLTVT.

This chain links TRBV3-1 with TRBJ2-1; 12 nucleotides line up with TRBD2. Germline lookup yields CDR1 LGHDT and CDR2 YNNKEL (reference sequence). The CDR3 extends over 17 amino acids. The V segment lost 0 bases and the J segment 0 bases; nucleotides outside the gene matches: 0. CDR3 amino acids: CASSQETSGSSYNEQFF. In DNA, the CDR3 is TGTGCCAGCAGCCAAGAGACTAGCGGGAGCTCCTACAATGAGCAGTTCTTC.

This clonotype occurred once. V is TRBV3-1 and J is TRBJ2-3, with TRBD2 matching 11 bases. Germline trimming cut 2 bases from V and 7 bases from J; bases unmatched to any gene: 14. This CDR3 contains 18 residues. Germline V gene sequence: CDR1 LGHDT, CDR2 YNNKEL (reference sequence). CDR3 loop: CASSQSALVAGGPNTQYF. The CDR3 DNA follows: TGTGCCAGCAGCCAATCTGCCCTTGTAGCGGGGGGGCCAAATACGCAGTATTTT.

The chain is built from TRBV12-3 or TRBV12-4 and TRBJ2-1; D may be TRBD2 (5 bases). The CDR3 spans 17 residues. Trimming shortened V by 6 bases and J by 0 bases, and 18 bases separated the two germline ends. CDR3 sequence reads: CASRYSLEVSSYNEQFF. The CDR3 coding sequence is TGTGCCAGCAGGTACTCACTAGAAGTGAGCTCCTACAATGAGCAGTTCTTC.

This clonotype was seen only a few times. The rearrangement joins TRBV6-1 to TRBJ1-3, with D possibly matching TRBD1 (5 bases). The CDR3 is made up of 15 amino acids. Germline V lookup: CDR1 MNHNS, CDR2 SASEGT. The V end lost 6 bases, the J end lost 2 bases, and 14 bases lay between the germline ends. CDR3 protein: CASSSSSRAGNTIYF. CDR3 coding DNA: TGTGCCAGCAGCTCATCCTCCAGGGCTGGAAACACCATATATTTT.

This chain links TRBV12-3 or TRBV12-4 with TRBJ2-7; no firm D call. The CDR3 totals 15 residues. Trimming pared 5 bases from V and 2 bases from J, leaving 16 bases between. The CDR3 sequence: CASSPRRAGTYEQYF. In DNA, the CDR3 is TGTGCCAGCAGTCCCCGAAGGGCTGGGACCTACGAGCAGTACTTC.

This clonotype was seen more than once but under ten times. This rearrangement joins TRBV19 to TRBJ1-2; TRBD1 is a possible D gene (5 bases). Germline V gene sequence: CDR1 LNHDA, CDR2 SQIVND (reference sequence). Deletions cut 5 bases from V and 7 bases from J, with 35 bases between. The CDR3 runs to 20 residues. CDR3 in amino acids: CASSSDFQSNQGVNGGGYTF. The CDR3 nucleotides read TGTGCCAGTAGTTCGGACTTCCAGTCTAACCAGGGCGTCAACGGGGGTGGCTACACCTTC.

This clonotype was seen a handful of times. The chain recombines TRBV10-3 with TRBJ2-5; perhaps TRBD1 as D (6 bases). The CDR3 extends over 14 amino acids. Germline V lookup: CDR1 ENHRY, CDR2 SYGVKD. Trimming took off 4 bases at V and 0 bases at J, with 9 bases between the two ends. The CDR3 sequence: CAISGGQYQETQYF. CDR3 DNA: TGTGCCATCAGTGGTGGACAGTACCAAGAGACCCAGTACTTC.

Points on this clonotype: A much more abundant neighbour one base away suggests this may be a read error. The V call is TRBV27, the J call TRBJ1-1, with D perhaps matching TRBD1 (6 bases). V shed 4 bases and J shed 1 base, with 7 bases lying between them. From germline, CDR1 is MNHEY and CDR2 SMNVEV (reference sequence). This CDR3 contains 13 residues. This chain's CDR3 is CASSWTENTEAFF. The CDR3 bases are TGTGCCAGCAGTTGGACAGAGAACACTGAAGCTTTCTTT.

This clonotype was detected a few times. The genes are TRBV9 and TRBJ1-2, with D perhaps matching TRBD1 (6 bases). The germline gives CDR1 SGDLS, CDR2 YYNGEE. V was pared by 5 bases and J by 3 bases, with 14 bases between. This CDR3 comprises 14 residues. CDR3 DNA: TGTGCCAGCAGGCTGGACAGTGGCGACTATGGCTACACCTTC. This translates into CASRLDSGDYGYTF.

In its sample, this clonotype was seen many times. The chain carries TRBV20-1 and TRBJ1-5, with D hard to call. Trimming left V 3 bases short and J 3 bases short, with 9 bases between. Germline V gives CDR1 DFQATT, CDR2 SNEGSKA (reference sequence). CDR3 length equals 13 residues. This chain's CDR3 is CSARGHTNQPQHF. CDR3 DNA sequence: TGCAGTGCTAGGGGTCATACCAATCAGCCCCAGCATTTT.

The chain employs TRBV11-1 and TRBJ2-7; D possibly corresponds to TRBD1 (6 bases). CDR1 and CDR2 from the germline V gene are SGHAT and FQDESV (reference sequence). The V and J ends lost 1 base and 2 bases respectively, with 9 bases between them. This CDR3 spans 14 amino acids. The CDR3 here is CASSLGRGTYEQYF. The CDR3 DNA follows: TGTGCCAGCAGCTTAGGCAGGGGCACCTACGAGCAGTACTTC.

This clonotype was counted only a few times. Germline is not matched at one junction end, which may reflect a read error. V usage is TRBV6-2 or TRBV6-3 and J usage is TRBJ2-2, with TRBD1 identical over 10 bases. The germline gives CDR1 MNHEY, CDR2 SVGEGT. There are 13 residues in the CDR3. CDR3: CAGRQGASGELFF. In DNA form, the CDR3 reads TGTGCCGGCAGACAGGGGGCCTCCGGGGAGCTGTTTTTT.

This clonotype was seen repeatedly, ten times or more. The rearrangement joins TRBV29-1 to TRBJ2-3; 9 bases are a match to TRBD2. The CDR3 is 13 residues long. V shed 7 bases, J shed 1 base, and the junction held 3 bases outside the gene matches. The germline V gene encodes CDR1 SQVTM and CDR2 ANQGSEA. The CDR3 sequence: CSDLAGGTDTQYF. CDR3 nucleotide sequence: TGCAGCGATTTAGCGGGAGGCACAGATACGCAGTATTTT.

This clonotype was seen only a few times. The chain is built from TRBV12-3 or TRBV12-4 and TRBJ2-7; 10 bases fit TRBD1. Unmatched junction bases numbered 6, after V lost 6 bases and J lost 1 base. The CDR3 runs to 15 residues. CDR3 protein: CASSGDRGRSYEQYF. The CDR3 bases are TGTGCCAGCAGCGGCGACAGGGGGCGATCCTACGAGCAGTACTTC.

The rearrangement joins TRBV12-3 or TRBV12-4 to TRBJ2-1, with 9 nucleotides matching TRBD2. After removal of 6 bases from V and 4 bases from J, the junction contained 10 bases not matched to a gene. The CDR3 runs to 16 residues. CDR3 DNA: TGTGCCAGCAGCCGACTAGCGGCTAGACGTTACAATGAGCAGTTCTTC. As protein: CASSRLAARRYNEQFF.

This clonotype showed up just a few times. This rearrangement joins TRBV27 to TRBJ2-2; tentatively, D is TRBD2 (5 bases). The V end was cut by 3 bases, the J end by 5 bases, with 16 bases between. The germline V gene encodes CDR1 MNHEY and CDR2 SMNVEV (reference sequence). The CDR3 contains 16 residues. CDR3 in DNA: TGTGCCAGCAGTTTTTGGTTGGGAGTAGGTACCGGGGAGCTGTTTTTT. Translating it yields CASSFWLGVGTGELFF.

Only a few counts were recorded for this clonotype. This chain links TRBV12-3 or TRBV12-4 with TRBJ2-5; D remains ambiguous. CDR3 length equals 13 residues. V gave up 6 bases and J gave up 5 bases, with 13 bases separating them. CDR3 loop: CASRTLGDETQYF. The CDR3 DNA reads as TGTGCCAGCAGAACCCTAGGAGACGAGACCCAGTACTTC.

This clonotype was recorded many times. CDR3 sequence: CASSTKGRAVGEQYF. CDR3 DNA sequence: TGTGCCAGCAGCACCAAGGGACGAGCGGTTGGAGAGCAGTACTTC. The chain links TRBV7-2 to TRBJ2-7, with D perhaps assigned TRBD1 or TRBD2 (5 bases each). Trimming stripped 5 bases from V and 7 bases from J, with 21 bases between. Germline CDR1 and CDR2: SGHTA and FQGNSA. The CDR3 is 15 amino acids.

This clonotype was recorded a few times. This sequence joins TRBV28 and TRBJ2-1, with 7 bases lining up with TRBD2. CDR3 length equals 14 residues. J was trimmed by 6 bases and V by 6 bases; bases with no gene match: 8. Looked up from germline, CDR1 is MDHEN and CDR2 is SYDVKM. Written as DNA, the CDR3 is TGTGCCAGCAGCCAAAGACTAGCCCGCAATGAGCAGTTCTTC. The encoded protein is CASSQRLARNEQFF.

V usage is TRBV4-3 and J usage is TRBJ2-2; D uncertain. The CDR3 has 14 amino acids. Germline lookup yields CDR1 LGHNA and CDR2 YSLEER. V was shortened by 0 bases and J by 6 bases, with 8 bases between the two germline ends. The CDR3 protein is CASSQDRDAGELFF. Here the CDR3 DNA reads TGCGCCAGCAGCCAAGATCGAGATGCCGGGGAGCTGTTTTTT.

The CDR3 is CASSLGAEALYEQYF. DNA of the CDR3: TGTGCCAGCAGCTTAGGGGCAGAAGCCCTCTACGAGCAGTACTTC. The genes are TRBV7-2 and TRBJ2-7; unclear D gene. Trimming cost V 1 base and J 3 bases, with 13 bases left between them. The CDR3 runs to 15 residues. Germline V CDR1 and CDR2: SGHTA, FQGNSA.

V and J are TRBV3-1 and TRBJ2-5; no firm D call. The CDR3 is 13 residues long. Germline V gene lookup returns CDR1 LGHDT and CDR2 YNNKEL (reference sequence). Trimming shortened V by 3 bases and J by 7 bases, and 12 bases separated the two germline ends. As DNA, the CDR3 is TGTGCCAGCAGCCATGGAGATATGGTGACCCAGTACTTC. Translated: CASSHGDMVTQYF.

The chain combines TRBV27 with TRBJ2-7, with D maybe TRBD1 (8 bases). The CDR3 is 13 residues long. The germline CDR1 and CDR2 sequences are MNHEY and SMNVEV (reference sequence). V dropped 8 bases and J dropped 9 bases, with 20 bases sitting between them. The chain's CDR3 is CASRGDRRNGQYF. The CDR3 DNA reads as TGTGCCAGCCGGGGGGACAGGCGTAATGGGCAGTACTTC.